A single TCR beta chain is shown here with its context. Its antigen is undetermined. Clones were sequenced by immunoSEQ multiplex PCR, and TCRdb holds only the in-frame ones, with some missing. The data contain tens of thousands of clones, about nine tenths of them singletons. The CDR3 totals 18 residues. After removal of 1 base from V and 3 bases from J, the junction contained 8 bases not matched to a gene. Germline values: CDR1 MRHNA, CDR2 SNTAGT. The sample belongs to a study of regulatory and conventional T cells in RAG deficiency. Regarding the study as a whole: Omenn patients showed >85% Treg-Tconv overlap and shorter CDR3 lengths.

These sequences were also reported in another study, on regulatory T cells. That work adds: Amplification used 52 TRBV primers and 13 TRBJ primers.

Sequenced sample: CD8+ T cells sorted from blood. V is TRBV6-4 and J is TRBJ2-1; TRBD2 matches at 11 bases. The clonotype was recovered from a human donor in good health. The CDR3 protein is CASSDFLAGGLVYNEQFF. In nucleotides, the CDR3 is TGTGCCAGCAGTGACTTCCTAGCGGGGGGCCTCGTCTACAATGAGCAGTTCTTC.